Shown below are 2 T cell receptor beta chains from a single sample sequenced in a study of blood T cell repertoires in COVID-19. Measured with immunoSEQ multiplex PCR; TCRdb has only the in-frame clones, and not every one. The table lists over 90,000 clones, 84% of them singletons. The sequenced sample consisted of peripheral blood. These TCRs come from a human donor in a cohort sampled during active or convalescent COVID-19.

The rearrangement links TRBV6-5 to TRBJ2-3, with TRBD2 matching 9 bases. V was pared by 9 bases and J by 6 bases, with 7 bases of the junction left unmatched. The germline CDR1 and CDR2 sequences are MNHEY and SVGAGI. The CDR3 has 13 residues. This chain's CDR3 is CASSSGGGDTQYF. CDR3 bases: TGTGCCAGTAGTAGCGGGGGAGGGGATACGCAGTATTTT.

This clone has a handful of counts. The chain joins TRBV7-9 to TRBJ2-1, with 8 bases that match TRBD2. In germline, CDR1 is SEHNR, CDR2 FQNEAQ (reference sequence). V shed 5 bases, J shed 2 bases, and the junction held 11 bases outside the gene matches. The CDR3 spans 17 residues. CDR3 loop: CASSKPTPGGAYNEQFF. CDR3 bases: TGTGCCAGCAGCAAGCCAACCCCCGGGGGGGCCTACAATGAGCAGTTCTTC.